These 31 T cell receptor beta chains came from one sample sequenced in a study of T cell responses to AZD1222 COVID-19 vaccine. TCRdb's table, derived via immunoSEQ multiplex PCR, lists solely in-frame clones and lacks some. Among approximately 200,000 clones listed, around 87% were seen once. The sample in question was peripheral blood, obtained on day 0 of MenACWY control vaccination. These receptors all stem from an adult in good health.

The chain is built from TRBV3-1 (or the pseudogene TRBV3-2) and TRBJ1-3; 8 bases map to TRBD1. Germline V gives CDR1 LGHDT, CDR2 YNNKEL (reference sequence). V gave up 1 base and J gave up 1 base; unmatched junction bases: 6. The CDR3 has 17 residues. The CDR3 nucleotides are TGTGCCAGCAGCCAAGGTGCGACAGGGGTGTCTGGAAACACCATATATTTT. Translating gives CASSQGATGVSGNTIYF.

The chain links TRBV12-3 or TRBV12-4 to TRBJ1-2; D call uncertain. This CDR3 region has 11 residues. Trimming took 5 bases from V and 7 from J, leaving 8 bases between them. CDR3 in amino acids: CASSDSSGYTF. CDR3 nucleotide sequence: TGTGCCAGCAGTGATTCCTCTGGCTACACCTTC.

V usage is TRBV11-2 and J usage is TRBJ2-7; TRBD1 agrees at 7 bases. Germline V gives CDR1 SGHAT, CDR2 FQNNGV. CDR3 length equals 15 residues. V trimming: 5 bases; J trimming: 2 bases; junction bases outside the gene matches: 9. The CDR3: CASSPLGTVAYEQYF. The DNA of the CDR3 is TGTGCCAGCAGCCCCCTAGGGACAGTGGCCTACGAGCAGTACTTC.

The chain joins TRBV6-5 to TRBJ1-2; TRBD1 is a possible D gene (5 bases). The CDR3 runs 13 residues. Per the germline V gene, CDR1 is MNHEY and CDR2 is SVGAGI. The germline V and J ends were trimmed by 5 bases and 4 bases, with 11 bases remaining between them. The CDR3 DNA follows: TGTGCCAGCAGTAGTGGGGGTGGCTATGGCTACACCTTC. Amino acid sequence: CASSSGGGYGYTF.

The chain employs TRBV3-1 (or the pseudogene TRBV3-2) and TRBJ2-2; TRBD2 aligns across 8 bases. Germline-derived CDR1 and CDR2 are LGHDT and YNNKEL (reference sequence). The CDR3 is 16 amino acids. Losses at the gene ends were 4 bases for V and 6 bases for J; bases not matched to a gene: 10. Written as DNA, the CDR3 is TGTGCCAGCAGCCGAAGCGGGAGTTGGGACTCCGGGGAGCTGTTTTTT. Translation gives CASSRSGSWDSGELFF.

This chain links TRBV28 with TRBJ1-2; no definite D call. CDR3 size: 11 residues. V shed 5 bases and J shed 4 bases, with 5 bases lying between them. The germline V gene encodes CDR1 MDHEN and CDR2 SYDVKM. The CDR3 coding sequence is TGTGCCAGCAGTCACCCCTATGGCTACACCTTC. This encodes CASSHPYGYTF.

V is TRBV6-5 and J is TRBJ1-1; D gene unclear. This CDR3 is 13 amino acids long. Germline CDR1 reads MNHEY; CDR2 reads SVGAGI. The V gene lost 9 bases and the J gene lost 1 base, with 12 bases spanning the gap. CDR3: CASSTQKNTEAFF. CDR3 DNA: TGTGCCAGTTCTACACAGAAGAACACTGAAGCTTTCTTT.

The V call is TRBV7-8, the J call TRBJ1-6; no firm D call. Per the germline V gene, CDR1 is SGHVS and CDR2 is FQNEAQ. V lost 2 bases to trimming and J lost 0 bases, with 11 bases between them. The CDR3 extends over 17 amino acids. The CDR3 loop is CASSLSVGSSYNSPLHF. The CDR3 nucleotides read TGTGCCAGCAGCTTAAGTGTCGGGAGCTCCTATAATTCACCCCTCCACTTT.

The chain uses TRBV6-5 and TRBJ1-1; D remains unclear. The CDR3 has 14 residues. Germline loops: CDR1 MNHEY, CDR2 SVGAGI. Trimming shortened V by 6 bases and J by 6 bases, and 17 bases separated the two germline ends. CDR3 region: CASRSQAGNAEAFF. As DNA, the CDR3 is TGTGCCAGCAGGTCCCAGGCGGGCAACGCTGAAGCTTTCTTT.

The gene calls are TRBV6-5 and TRBJ1-2, with D possibly being TRBD1 (5 bases). Germline CDR1 reads MNHEY; CDR2 reads SVGAGI. The germline V and J ends were trimmed by 2 bases and 4 bases, with 14 bases remaining between them. The CDR3 extends over 15 amino acids. CDR3 coding DNA: TGTGCCAGCAGTTACCCCGGGACGGAAAGCTATGGCTACACCTTC. It specifies CASSYPGTESYGYTF.

The chain recombines TRBV10-3 with TRBJ2-3; D ambiguous. Trimming left V 6 bases short and J 7 bases short, with 11 bases between. This CDR3 contains 12 residues. Germline V gene sequence: CDR1 ENHRY, CDR2 SYGVKD. The CDR3 nucleotides read TGTGCCATCAGCCCTGCCGTTCATACGCAGTATTTT. Translation gives CAISPAVHTQYF.

The chain has TRBV7-9 and TRBJ2-1, with 8 bases that match TRBD2. The CDR3 sequence is 14 residues long. V trimming: 1 base; J trimming: 7 bases; junction bases outside the gene matches: 3. The germline V gene encodes CDR1 SEHNR and CDR2 FQNEAQ (reference sequence). CDR3 in amino acids: CASSLGLAINEQFF. The DNA of the CDR3 is TGTGCCAGCAGCTTAGGACTAGCGATAAATGAGCAGTTCTTC.

This clone was picked up one time. V usage is TRBV9 and J usage is TRBJ2-1, with 9 bases matching TRBD2. V shed 4 bases, J shed 6 bases, and the junction held 8 bases outside the gene matches. The CDR3 extends over 15 amino acids. Germline V gene sequence: CDR1 SGDLS, CDR2 YYNGEE. The CDR3 DNA reads TGTGCCAGCAGCCCAGGACTAGCGTTGGGCAATGAGCAGTTCTTC. Amino acid sequence: CASSPGLALGNEQFF.

The rearrangement links TRBV2 to TRBJ1-2; TRBD1 matches 9 bases. This CDR3 region has 14 residues. J gave up 6 bases and V 4 bases, and 6 bases lay outside the gene matches. Germline V CDR1 and CDR2: SNHLY, FYNNEI. CDR3 amino acids: CASSGTGARDGYTF. The CDR3 nucleotides read TGTGCCAGCAGTGGGACAGGGGCCCGGGATGGCTACACCTTC.

The chain is built from TRBV23-1 and TRBJ1-1; D is undetermined. TRBV23-1 is reported as an ORF; its role is uncertain. V was trimmed by 1 base and J by 4 bases, leaving 4 bases between them. The CDR3 totals 12 residues. The CDR3 nucleotides are TGCGCCAGCAGTCAATGGGGCACTGAAGCTTTCTTT. Translation: CASSQWGTEAFF.

The chain carries TRBV10-3 and TRBJ2-5; D possibly corresponds to TRBD2 (5 bases). V lost 4 bases to trimming and J lost 5 bases, with 11 bases between them. Germline CDR1 is ENHRY and CDR2 is SYGVKD. The length of the CDR3 is 13 residues. The CDR3 spells CAISGPGMETQYF. The CDR3, as DNA: TGTGCCATCAGTGGCCCGGGGATGGAGACCCAGTACTTC.

The chain employs TRBV5-1 and TRBJ2-5; unclear D gene. Between the trimmed V and J ends, which lost 0 bases and 5 bases, there was a span of 11 bases. This CDR3 contains 14 residues. CDR1 and CDR2 from the germline V gene are SGHRS and YFSETQ. DNA for the CDR3: TGCGCCAGCAGCTTGGTGGGTCTCTCGGAGACCCAGTACTTC. Protein sequence: CASSLVGLSETQYF.

This chain links TRBV18 with TRBJ1-1; D might be TRBD1 (6 bases). Germline loops: CDR1 KGHSH, CDR2 LQKENI. This CDR3 is 15 amino acids long. Deletions cut 4 bases from V and 4 bases from J, with 16 bases between. The CDR3 nucleotides read TGTGCCAGCTCACAAACTCAGGGGATTGGCACTGAAGCTTTCTTT. Translation gives CASSQTQGIGTEAFF.

The gene calls are TRBV5-1 and TRBJ1-2; 7 bases fit TRBD1. The CDR3 sequence is 16 residues long. J was trimmed by 1 base and V by 0 bases; bases with no gene match: 6. Germline lookup yields CDR1 SGHRS and CDR2 YFSETQ. The CDR3 protein is CASSLAPGTVNYGYTF. CDR3 in DNA: TGCGCCAGCAGCTTGGCCCCAGGGACAGTTAACTATGGCTACACCTTC.

This sequence joins TRBV12-3 or TRBV12-4 and TRBJ1-1; TRBD1 agrees at 9 bases. V lost 4 bases and J lost 6; bases outside the gene matches: 3. The CDR3 contains 13 residues. Written as DNA, the CDR3 is TGTGCCAGCAGTTCCGGGACAGGGTCTGAAGCTTTCTTT. It codes for CASSSGTGSEAFF.

This chain connects TRBV19 to TRBJ2-7, with D perhaps TRBD1 or TRBD2 (5 bases each). Germline-derived CDR1 and CDR2 are LNHDA and SQIVND (reference sequence). The CDR3 extends over 14 amino acids. V was trimmed by 3 bases and J by 0 bases, leaving 9 bases between them. The CDR3 loop reads CASSMGTVSYEQYF. Written as DNA, the CDR3 is TGTGCCAGTAGTATGGGGACGGTCTCCTACGAGCAGTACTTC.

The V and J genes are TRBV5-4 and TRBJ2-3; D is perhaps TRBD1 (6 bases). CDR1 is SGHNT, CDR2 YYREEE, per germline (reference sequence). CDR3 size: 15 residues. V was cut by 0 bases and J by 3 bases, with 11 bases left in between. The CDR3: CASSLEQGRTDTQYF. CDR3 in DNA: TGTGCCAGCAGCTTGGAACAGGGTCGGACAGATACGCAGTATTTT.

The chain uses TRBV5-1 and TRBJ1-2, with no clear D. The CDR3 is 14 amino acids. With 0 bases removed from V and 6 bases from J, the gap between germline ends came to 12 bases. The V gene's germline CDR1 is SGHRS and CDR2 YFSETQ. The CDR3 sequence is CASSLADSINGYTF. Here the CDR3 DNA reads TGCGCCAGCAGCTTGGCCGACTCAATCAATGGCTACACCTTC. Using reference TRBV5-1 and TRBJ1-2 for the parts outside the CDR3, the full variable domain is KAGVTQTPRYLIKTRGQQVTLSCSPISGHRSVSWYQQTPGQGLQFLFEYFSETQRNKGNFPGRFSGRQFSNSRSEMNVSTLELGDSALYLCASSLADSINGYTFGSGTRLTVV.

V and J are TRBV27 and TRBJ2-1, with D unclear. The germline V gene has CDR1 MNHEY and CDR2 SMNVEV (reference sequence). V lost 5 bases, J lost 5 bases, and 16 bases lay in between. There are 15 residues in the CDR3. CDR3 nucleotide sequence: TGTGCCAGCAGTCCAGATTATAATTACCACAATGAGCAGTTCTTC. Translating gives CASSPDYNYHNEQFF.

V gene TRBV2 combines with J gene TRBJ2-7, with D unclear. The CDR3 extends over 14 amino acids. Trimming left V 5 bases short and J 2 bases short, with 13 bases between. Germline CDR1 is SNHLY and CDR2 is FYNNEI. The chain's CDR3 is CASSRNRPTYEQYF. CDR3 bases: TGTGCCAGCAGTAGGAACCGGCCCACCTACGAGCAGTACTTC.

Only one count was recorded for this clone. The chain joins TRBV5-1 to TRBJ1-3; D may be TRBD1 (6 bases). Per germline, CDR1 SGHRS and CDR2 YFSETQ. The CDR3 covers 18 residues. Trimming removed 0 bases at V and 1 base at J, with 17 bases between. The CDR3 DNA follows: TGCGCCAGCAGCTTGGGCGCAGGGACACCTCAATCTGGAAACACCATATATTTT. This codes for CASSLGAGTPQSGNTIYF.

The chain joins TRBV28 to TRBJ1-5; D may be TRBD1 (6 bases). CDR3 length: 13 residues. Trimming left V 5 bases short and J 12 bases short, with 17 bases between. The germline V gene has CDR1 MDHEN and CDR2 SYDVKM. The DNA of the CDR3 is TGTGCCAGCAGTCCGCCACCTCCGGGACACCAGCATTTT. It specifies CASSPPPPGHQHF. Based on the CDR3 plus reference TRBV28 and TRBJ1-5, the full variable domain is DVKVTQSSRYLVKRTGEKVFLECVQDMDHENMFWYRQDPGLGLRLIYFSYDVKMKEKGDIPEGYSVSREKKERFSLILESASTNQTSMYLCASSPPPPGHQHFGDGTRLSIL.

The chain couples TRBV6-6 to TRBJ1-1, with 10 positions matching TRBD1. This CDR3 comprises 17 residues. CDR1 and CDR2 (germline): MNHNY, SVGAGI (reference sequence). With V trimmed by 5 bases and J by 4 bases, 13 bases remained unmatched. CDR3 sequence reads: CASSPSRTGGMVTEAFF. The DNA for the CDR3 is TGTGCCAGCAGTCCTTCCCGGACAGGGGGTATGGTCACTGAAGCTTTCTTT.

V usage is TRBV5-8 and J usage is TRBJ2-6; no clear D gene. The CDR3 has 17 amino acids. Germline lookup yields CDR1 SGHTS and CDR2 YDEGEE. V lost 0 bases to trimming and J lost 0 bases, with 10 bases between them. CDR3 residues: CASSLAGTTSGANVLTF. CDR3 coding DNA: TGTGCCAGCAGCTTGGCCGGCACAACCTCTGGGGCCAACGTCCTGACTTTC.

This chain links TRBV30 with TRBJ2-7; no clear D. The germline V gene has CDR1 GTSNPN and CDR2 SVGIG (reference sequence). V was trimmed by 1 base and J by 2 bases, leaving 9 bases between them. The CDR3 spans 13 residues. The CDR3 region has the DNA TGTGCCTGGAGTGGAATGCCGACCTACGAGCAGTACTTC. Amino acid sequence: CAWSGMPTYEQYF.

The CDR3 region has the DNA TGTGCCAGCAGTGGAGGGGCCTCAAGAATTCGTGACTACACCTTC. Translating it yields CASSGGASRIRDYTF. This chain links TRBV5-5 with TRBJ1-2; tentatively, D is TRBD1 (5 bases). This CDR3 spans 15 amino acids. Per the germline V gene, CDR1 is SGHKS and CDR2 is YYEKEE (reference sequence). Trimming shortened V by 5 bases and J by 10 bases, and 24 bases separated the two germline ends.